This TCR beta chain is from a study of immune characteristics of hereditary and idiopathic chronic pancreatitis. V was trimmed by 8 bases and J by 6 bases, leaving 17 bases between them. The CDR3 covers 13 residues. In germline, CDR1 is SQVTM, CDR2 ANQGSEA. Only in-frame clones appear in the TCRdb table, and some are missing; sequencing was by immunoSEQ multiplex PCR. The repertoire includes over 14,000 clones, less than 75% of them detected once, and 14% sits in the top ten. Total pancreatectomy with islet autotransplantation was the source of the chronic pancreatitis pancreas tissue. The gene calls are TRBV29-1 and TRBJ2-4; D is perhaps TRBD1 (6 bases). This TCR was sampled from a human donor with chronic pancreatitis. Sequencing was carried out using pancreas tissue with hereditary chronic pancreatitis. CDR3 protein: CSYWWSGVNIQYF. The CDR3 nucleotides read TGCAGCTATTGGTGGTCAGGGGTAAACATTCAGTACTTC. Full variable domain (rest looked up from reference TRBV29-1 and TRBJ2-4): SAVISQKPSRDICQRGTSLTIQCQVDSQVTMMFWYRQQPGQSLTLIATANQGSEATYESGFVIDKFPISRPNLTFSTLTVSNMSPEDSSIYLCSYWWSGVNIQYFGAGTRLSVL.